This is a list of T cell receptor beta chains from one sample in a study of blood T cell repertoires in COVID-19. Data came from immunoSEQ multiplex PCR; TCRdb stores just in-frame clones and leaves some out. The sample lists fewer than 350,000 clones, 88% occurring once. Sequencing was performed on PBMCs or T cells enriched from blood (not recorded which). These receptors originate from a woman aged 25 to 39 who had recovered from COVID-19. Both conserved end residues are part of each CDR3. A D gene is named only where the DNA matches it firmly. Clone sizes are given selectively: once, few, many, or a class where the clone is expanded.

v_call	d_call	clone_size	j_call	cdr3_aa	cdr3_nt
TRBV28	.	.	TRBJ2-2	CASSTGDTGELFF	TGTGCCAGCAGTACCGGGGACACCGGGGAGCTGTTTTTT
TRBV2	TRBD2	.	TRBJ2-3	CASSMLAGEHTQYF	TGTGCCAGCAGTATGCTAGCGGGAGAACATACGCAGTATTTT
TRBV25-1	.	.	TRBJ1-3	CASSILSGNTIYF	TGTGCCAGCAGTATCCTCTCTGGAAACACCATATATTTT
TRBV7-2	.	.	TRBJ1-4	CASSPTGRTSEKLFF	TGTGCCAGCAGCCCAACCGGCAGGACTTCGGAAAAACTGTTTTTT
TRBV28	TRBD1	.	TRBJ1-2	CASSLGGQALQTYGYTF	TGTGCCAGCAGTTTAGGGGGACAGGCCCTCCAAACTTATGGCTACACCTTC
TRBV4-1	TRBD2	.	TRBJ2-1	CASSRGLADPFYEQFF	TGCGCCAGCAGCCGGGGACTAGCGGACCCTTTTTATGAGCAGTTCTTC
TRBV5-1	.	once	TRBJ2-5	CASSLGLVGKETQYF	TGCGCCAGCAGCTTGGGACTAGTGGGAAAGGAGACCCAGTACTTC
TRBV28	.	once	TRBJ1-2	CASSRRVYGYTF	TGTGCCAGCAGCCGCCGGGTCTATGGCTACACCTTC
TRBV4-3	.	.	TRBJ1-1	CASSLKTGNTEAFF	TGCGCCAGCAGCCTAAAGACAGGGAACACTGAAGCTTTCTTT
TRBV10-3	.	.	TRBJ2-1	CAISGSRRSSYNEQFF	TGTGCCATCAGTGGCTCTAGGAGGAGCTCCTACAATGAGCAGTTCTTC
TRBV5-1	TRBD2	.	TRBJ2-3	CASSLFFLAGTTDTQYF	TGCGCCAGCAGCTTATTTTTTCTAGCGGGGACCACAGATACGCAGTATTTT
TRBV3-1/TRBV3-2	.	.	TRBJ2-4	CASSQWGAAKNIQYF	TGTGCCAGCAGTCAGTGGGGCGCGGCCAAAAACATTCAGTACTTC
TRBV5-6	TRBD1	.	TRBJ2-1	CASSPTGVNEQFF	TGTGCCAGCAGCCCCACAGGGGTCAATGAGCAGTTCTTC
TRBV6-5	TRBD1	few	TRBJ1-5	CASKSGGQGNQPQHF	TGTGCCAGCAAAAGTGGGGGACAGGGAAATCAGCCCCAGCATTTT
TRBV10-3	TRBD2	.	TRBJ2-7	CAVGGGNSYEQYF	TGTGCCGTCGGGGGGGGGAACTCCTACGAGCAGTACTTC
TRBV24-1	.	.	TRBJ2-6	CATSDPVERFSGANVLTF	TGTGCCACCAGTGACCCGGTTGAGAGATTCTCTGGGGCCAACGTCCTGACTTTC
TRBV14	.	.	TRBJ2-3	CASSPLGGGTDTQYF	TGTGCCAGCAGCCCACTAGGGGGGGGCACAGATACGCAGTATTTT
TRBV6-5	.	.	TRBJ1-6	CASPAGDTHNSPLHF	TGTGCCAGCCCGGCCGGGGACACCCATAATTCACCCCTCCACTTT
TRBV18	TRBD1	.	TRBJ2-7	CASSRDRAIDEQYF	TGTGCCAGCTCGCGGGACAGGGCCATCGACGAGCAGTACTTC
TRBV29-1	.	.	TRBJ1-6	CSVELAMNSPLHF	TGCAGCGTTGAACTCGCTATGAATTCACCCCTCCACTTT
TRBV14	.	.	TRBJ2-1	CASSPFLYREQFF	TGTGCCAGCAGCCCCTTTTTATATCGTGAGCAGTTCTTC
TRBV27	.	.	TRBJ2-5	CASSLIQGRGQETQYF	TGTGCCAGCAGTTTAATTCAGGGCCGCGGCCAAGAGACCCAGTACTTC
TRBV28	.	.	TRBJ1-5	CASSYWRDSNQPQHF	TGTGCCAGCAGTTACTGGAGGGACTCTAATCAGCCCCAGCATTTT
TRBV27	TRBD1	.	TRBJ1-2	CASSSHRGVSYGYTF	TGTGCCAGCAGTTCCCACAGGGGGGTCTCCTATGGCTACACCTTC
TRBV27	TRBD1	.	TRBJ1-5	CASSVDRGPNQPQHF	TGTGCCAGCAGCGTGGACAGGGGACCCAATCAGCCCCAGCATTTT
TRBV28	.	.	TRBJ1-6	CASSLPYTRKNSPLHF	TGTGCCAGCAGTTTGCCCTACACCAGGAAAAATTCACCCCTCCACTTT
TRBV24-1	TRBD1	.	TRBJ1-1	CATSGPGQGASNTEAFF	TGTGCCACCAGTGGCCCAGGACAGGGGGCTTCGAACACTGAAGCTTTCTTT
TRBV5-1	.	.	TRBJ1-3	CASSLRGNTIYF	TGCGCCAGCAGCTTGCGGGGGAACACCATATATTTT
TRBV9	.	.	TRBJ2-3	CASSVRGKPTDTQYF	TGTGCCAGCAGCGTAAGGGGCAAACCCACAGATACGCAGTATTTT
TRBV19	.	.	TRBJ1-2	CASSINPPSGGYTF	TGTGCCAGTAGTATCAACCCACCTTCGGGGGGCTACACCTTC
TRBV15	.	.	TRBJ2-7	CATSRAPTGRFYEQYF	TGTGCCACCAGCAGAGCCCCGACTGGCCGGTTCTACGAGCAGTACTTC
TRBV19	.	.	TRBJ2-3	CASSQQGYTDTQYF	TGTGCCAGTAGTCAGCAGGGTTACACAGATACGCAGTATTTT
TRBV7-2	.	.	TRBJ2-7	CASSLQGFLYEQYF	TGTGCCAGCAGCTTACAGGGGTTCCTATACGAGCAGTACTTC
TRBV6-6	TRBD1	.	TRBJ1-5	CASRHGQGGTNQPQHF	TGTGCCAGCAGACATGGACAGGGAGGAACCAATCAGCCCCAGCATTTT
TRBV21-1	.	few	TRBJ1-3	CASSKMTGGNTIYF	TGTGCCAGCAGCAAAATGACAGGAGGAAACACCATATATTTT
TRBV9	.	.	TRBJ2-2	CASSPVPRLNTGELFF	TGTGCCAGCAGCCCCGTACCTAGACTGAACACCGGGGAGCTGTTTTTT
TRBV9	.	.	TRBJ1-2	CASSLGHLRNYGYTF	TGTGCCAGCAGCCTTGGACACCTAAGAAACTATGGCTACACCTTC
TRBV24-1	TRBD1	.	TRBJ2-2	CATSDFSLGQTITGELFF	TGTGCCACCAGTGATTTTAGTCTGGGACAGACCATCACCGGGGAGCTGTTTTTT
TRBV3-1/TRBV3-2	.	.	TRBJ2-3	CASSQPLRPDNTDTQYF	TGTGCCAGCAGCCAACCCCTTCGGCCGGACAACACAGATACGCAGTATTTT
TRBV19	.	.	TRBJ2-1	CASSIIWAHYNEQFF	TGTGCCAGTAGTATAATCTGGGCGCATTACAATGAGCAGTTCTTC
TRBV6-5	TRBD2	.	TRBJ2-7	CASSRLAGPYEQYF	TGTGCCAGCAGCCGGCTAGCGGGACCTTACGAGCAGTACTTC
TRBV28	.	.	TRBJ1-6	CASNPGSRAAFYNSPLHF	TGTGCCAGCAACCCCGGCAGCCGTGCGGCTTTCTATAATTCACCCCTCCACTTT
TRBV4-3	.	.	TRBJ1-3	CASSQDGSSGNTIYF	TGCGCCAGCAGCCAAGATGGGAGCTCTGGAAACACCATATATTTT
TRBV5-1	.	.	TRBJ1-4	CASSSRGGSDEKLFF	TGCGCCAGCAGTTCCCGCGGGGGGTCGGATGAAAAACTGTTTTTT
TRBV10-3	TRBD2	once	TRBJ2-1	CAISEPALAGALREQFF	TGTGCCATCAGTGAGCCAGCGCTAGCGGGGGCCCTCCGGGAGCAGTTCTTC
TRBV6-8	.	once	TRBJ1-3	CASSCEQSYSGSGNTIYF	TGTGCCAGCAGTTGCGAACAGAGTTATAGTGGCTCTGGAAACACCATATATTTT
TRBV6-2/TRBV6-3	TRBD2	.	TRBJ2-5	CASSWSSGGAGKTQYF	TGTGCCAGCAGTTGGTCTAGCGGGGGGGCCGGGAAGACCCAGTACTTC
TRBV5-1	TRBD1	.	TRBJ1-6	CASRLRQGDSPLHF	TGCGCCAGCAGATTACGACAGGGTGATTCACCCCTCCACTTT
TRBV30	.	.	TRBJ1-6	CAWRQAPSPLHF	TGTGCCTGGAGACAGGCTCCCTCACCCCTCCACTTT
TRBV5-1	.	.	TRBJ1-6	CASSLAGMSSYNSPLHF	TGCGCCAGCAGCTTGGCCGGGATGAGCTCCTATAATTCACCCCTCCACTTT
TRBV3-1/TRBV3-2	.	.	TRBJ2-3	CASGRATDTQYF	TGTGCCAGCGGCAGAGCGACAGATACGCAGTATTTT
TRBV7-9	TRBD1	.	TRBJ1-1	CAGDRGRSMNTEAFF	TGTGCCGGGGATAGGGGGCGGTCAATGAACACTGAAGCTTTCTTT
TRBV19	TRBD1	.	TRBJ1-1	CASSIQGAIIKGNTEAFF	TGTGCCAGTAGTATCCAGGGGGCGATTATTAAAGGGAACACTGAAGCTTTCTTT